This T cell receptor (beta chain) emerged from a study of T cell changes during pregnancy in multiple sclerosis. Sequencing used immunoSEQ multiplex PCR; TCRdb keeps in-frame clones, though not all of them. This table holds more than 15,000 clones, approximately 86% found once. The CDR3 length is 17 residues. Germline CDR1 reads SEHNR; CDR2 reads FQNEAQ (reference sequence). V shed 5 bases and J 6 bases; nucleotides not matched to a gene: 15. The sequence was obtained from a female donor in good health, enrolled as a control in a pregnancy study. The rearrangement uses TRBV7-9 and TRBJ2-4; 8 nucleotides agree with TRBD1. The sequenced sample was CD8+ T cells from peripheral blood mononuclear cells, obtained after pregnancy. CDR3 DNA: TGTGCCAGCAGCCCACAGGCCCCTGGGACAGGAGGAAACATTCAGTACTTC. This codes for CASSPQAPGTGGNIQYF.